This entry lists 26 T cell receptor beta chains sequenced from one sample in a study of cytomegalovirus exposure and HLA in healthy donors. The PCR contained 60 Vbeta and 13 Jbeta primers. Profiled with immunoSEQ multiplex PCR; TCRdb holds only in-frame clones, not every one. This table holds approximately 200,000 clones, 65% to 75% found once. The sequenced sample was PBMCs. These TCRs come from a man aged 25-45 years in good health and CMV-seropositive.

This chain uses TRBV4-2 with TRBJ2-1; 7 bases match TRBD2. V lost 4 bases to trimming and J lost 0 bases; unmatched junction nucleotides: 6. The CDR3 sequence is 16 residues long. Germline lookup yields CDR1 LGHNA and CDR2 YNFKEQ. Here the CDR3 reads CASSPRGEGSYNEQFF. The CDR3 DNA reads TGTGCCAGCAGCCCACGGGGGGAGGGCTCCTACAATGAGCAGTTCTTC.

V gene TRBV9 combines with J gene TRBJ2-1; 8 bases align to TRBD2. The CDR3 covers 15 residues. The V gene's germline CDR1 is SGDLS and CDR2 YYNGEE. V was clipped by 1 base and J by 9 bases; unmatched bases: 9. The CDR3, as DNA: TGTGCCAGCAGCGTACGTTCCGGGGGGGCCCTTGAGCAGTTCTTC. Amino acids: CASSVRSGGALEQFF.

This clone appeared a few times. The CDR3 protein is CASSIQGGGETQYF. CDR3 DNA: TGTGCCAGTAGTATACAGGGTGGCGGAGAGACCCAGTACTTC. This chain links TRBV19 with TRBJ2-5; weak D call: TRBD1 (5 bases). Germline CDR1 reads LNHDA; CDR2 reads SQIVND (reference sequence). The V end lost 2 bases, the J end lost 4 bases, and 11 bases lay between the germline ends. The CDR3 loop spans 14 amino acids.

V and J are TRBV6-6 and TRBJ1-2; D gene ambiguous. V was trimmed by 5 bases and J by 6 bases, leaving 13 bases between them. The CDR3 length is 13 residues. Germline V gene sequence: CDR1 MNHNY, CDR2 SVGAGI (reference sequence). This CDR3 is CASSPLGKDGYTF. DNA of the CDR3: TGTGCCAGCAGTCCGCTCGGGAAAGATGGCTACACCTTC.

This rearrangement joins TRBV7-6 to TRBJ2-1; weak D call: TRBD1 (6 bases). V was shortened by 3 bases and J by 1 base, with 10 bases between the two germline ends. CDR3 length: 15 amino acids. From germline, CDR1 is SGHVS and CDR2 FNYEAQ. In nucleotides, the CDR3 is TGTGCCAGCAGCTTGGTACAGGGTTCCTACAATGAGCAGTTCTTC. Residues: CASSLVQGSYNEQFF. Full variable domain (rest looked up from reference TRBV7-6 and TRBJ2-1): GAGVSQSPRYKVTKRGQDVALRCDPISGHVSLYWYRQALGQGPEFLTYFNYEAQQDKSGLPNDRFSAERPEGSISTLTIQRTEQRDSAMYRCASSLVQGSYNEQFFGPGTRLTVL.

This clone was detected a few times. The rearrangement uses TRBV19 and TRBJ1-1, with a possible D match to TRBD1 (5 bases). CDR1 is LNHDA, CDR2 SQIVND, per germline (reference sequence). The CDR3 loop spans 14 amino acids. V lost 6 bases, J lost 1 base, and 12 bases lay in between. The CDR3 loop reads CASSPTVANTEAFF. CDR3 DNA sequence: TGTGCCAGTAGCCCGACAGTCGCGAACACTGAAGCTTTCTTT. The full variable domain, with the rest looked up from reference TRBV19 and TRBJ1-1, is DGGITQSPKYLFRKEGQNVTLSCEQNLNHDAMYWYRQDPGQGLRLIYYSQIVNDFQKGDIAEGYSVSREKKESFPLTVTSAQKNPTAFYLCASSPTVANTEAFFGQGTRLTVV.

This clone has a single count. The chain links TRBV18 to TRBJ2-3; 15 bases fit TRBD2. J gave up 0 bases and V 8 bases, and 9 bases lay outside the gene matches. Germline loops: CDR1 KGHSH, CDR2 LQKENI. This CDR3 is 18 amino acids long. The CDR3 coding sequence is TGTGCCAGCAGACGGACTAGCGGGGGGGCCTCTAGCACAGATACGCAGTATTTT. It translates to CASRRTSGGASSTDTQYF.

There are a few counts of this clone. V gene TRBV2 combines with J gene TRBJ2-2; 9 nucleotides match TRBD2. Germline assignment: CDR1 SNHLY and CDR2 FYNNEI. The CDR3 length is 15 residues. The V segment lost 6 bases and the J segment 3 bases; nucleotides outside the gene matches: 5. DNA of the CDR3: TGTGCCAGCAGCTCAGCGGGAGGCGACACCGGGGAGCTGTTTTTT. It codes for CASSSAGGDTGELFF. Combining the CDR3 with reference TRBV2 and TRBJ2-2 gives the whole variable domain EPEVTQTPSHQVTQMGQEVILRCVPISNHLYFYWYRQILGQKVEFLVSFYNNEISEKSEIFDDQFSVERPDGSNFTLKIRSTKLEDSAMYFCASSSAGGDTGELFFGEGSRLTVL.

This clone was counted only a few times. The chain is built from TRBV6-5 and TRBJ1-2; D is unresolved. In germline, CDR1 is MNHEY, CDR2 SVGAGI. Trimming removed 7 bases at V and 0 bases at J, with 12 bases between. The CDR3 length is 14 residues. For the CDR3, the DNA is TGTGCCAGCATCCAGGCCTCCACTAACTATGGCTACACCTTC. Its translation: CASIQASTNYGYTF.

This chain links TRBV5-4 with TRBJ1-5, with 9 positions matching TRBD1. Germline CDR1 and CDR2: SGHNT and YYREEE (reference sequence). The V gene end was trimmed by 4 bases and the J gene end by 7 bases; junction bases not matched to a gene: 6. The CDR3 consists of 14 residues. CDR3 residues: CASSKQGAGQPQHF. CDR3 in DNA: TGTGCCAGCAGCAAACAGGGGGCGGGCCAGCCCCAGCATTTT. Drawing the rest from reference TRBV5-4 and TRBJ1-5, the complete variable domain is ETGVTQSPTHLIKTRGQQVTLRCSSQSGHNTVSWYQQALGQGPQFIFQYYREEENGRGNFPPRFSGLQFPNYSSELNVNALELDDSALYLCASSKQGAGQPQHFGDGTRLSIL.

The chain employs TRBV4-3 and TRBJ2-5, with TRBD2 as a possible D gene (6 bases). Trimming took 4 bases from V and 5 from J, leaving 17 bases between them. Germline CDR1 and CDR2: LGHNA and YSLEER. The CDR3 loop spans 15 amino acids. DNA of the CDR3: TGCGCCAGCAGCCCGGAGGGGACTCGGAGGGAGACCCAGTACTTC. Encoded protein: CASSPEGTRRETQYF.

This chain uses TRBV4-3 with TRBJ1-1; a possible D gene is TRBD1 (5 bases). The CDR3 extends over 14 amino acids. The ends were cut back, 3 bases at V and 5 bases at J, with 13 bases in the middle. Germline values: CDR1 LGHNA, CDR2 YSLEER. Written as DNA, the CDR3 is TGCGCCAGCAGCCAGGCGGACCGGGGGACTGAAGCTTTCTTT. It yields the protein CASSQADRGTEAFF.

The chain has TRBV4-2 and TRBJ2-3, with D uncertain. V was cut by 3 bases and J by 4 bases, with 11 bases left in between. The length of the CDR3 is 14 residues. The germline CDR1 and CDR2 sequences are LGHNA and YNFKEQ. CDR3 loop: CASSQATQADTQYF. The CDR3 nucleotides are TGTGCCAGCAGCCAGGCGACGCAGGCAGATACGCAGTATTTT.

The chain combines TRBV14 with TRBJ1-1; 8 bases line up with TRBD1. J gave up 6 bases and V 3 bases, and 9 bases lay outside the gene matches. This CDR3 has 15 amino acids. The germline CDR1 and CDR2 sequences are SGHDN and FVKESK. This chain's CDR3 is CASSQGDRTLAEAFF. The CDR3 nucleotides are TGTGCCAGCAGCCAGGGGGACAGGACACTCGCTGAAGCTTTCTTT.

The chain is built from TRBV30 and TRBJ1-2; unclear D gene. Per the germline V gene, CDR1 is GTSNPN and CDR2 is SVGIG (reference sequence). V lost 1 base to trimming and J lost 7 bases, with 13 bases between them. The CDR3 length is 13 residues. CDR3 protein: CAWSASSRGGYTF. CDR3 coding DNA: TGTGCCTGGAGTGCCTCGTCGAGAGGTGGCTACACCTTC. Full variable domain (remainder filled in from reference TRBV30 and TRBJ1-2): SQTIHQWPATLVQPVGSPLSLECTVEGTSNPNLYWYRQAAGRGLQLLFYSVGIGQISSEVPQNLSASRPQDRQFILSSKKLLLSDSGFYLCAWSASSRGGYTFGSGTRLTVV.

This chain connects TRBV10-3 to TRBJ1-3; no clear D. V lost 5 bases and J 4 bases, leaving 12 bases between the germline ends. CDR3 length equals 14 residues. Germline-derived CDR1 and CDR2 are ENHRY and SYGVKD. The CDR3 bases are TGTGCCATCAGTTCCCCGGCGGGGGGAAACACCATATATTTT. Residues: CAISSPAGGNTIYF.

This clone occurred a few times. This rearrangement joins TRBV6-6 to TRBJ2-7, with TRBD1 matching 8 bases. With 0 bases clipped from V and 6 bases from J, the junction kept 7 bases outside the gene matches. Germline CDR1 reads MNHNY; CDR2 reads SVGAGI (reference sequence). The CDR3 spans 15 residues. The CDR3 reads CASSYSSQGAREQYF. CDR3 nucleotides: TGTGCCAGCAGTTACTCGTCCCAGGGGGCACGCGAGCAGTACTTC.

The gene calls are TRBV7-2 and TRBJ2-6; 9 bases agree with TRBD1. V dropped 4 bases and J dropped 2; count of bases not matched to a gene: 3. The length of the CDR3 is 16 residues. CDR1 is SGHTA, CDR2 FQGNSA, per germline. For the CDR3, the DNA is TGTGCCAGCAGCTCACGACAGGGGGCTGGGGCCAACGTCCTGACTTTC. It specifies CASSSRQGAGANVLTF.

The chain has TRBV6-4 and TRBJ1-6; D remains unclear. This CDR3 is built from 15 residues. The V end lost 0 bases, the J end lost 6 bases, and 9 bases lay between the germline ends. Germline values: CDR1 MRHNA, CDR2 SNTAGT. The CDR3 DNA is TGTGCCAGCAGTGACTCCGGAGCCTCTAATTCACCCCTCCACTTT. It yields the protein CASSDSGASNSPLHF.

This CDR3 reads CASSIRASGALRETQYF. The CDR3 DNA follows: TGTGCCAGTAGTATTAGGGCTAGCGGTGCCCTACGCGAGACCCAGTACTTC. The rearrangement uses TRBV19 and TRBJ2-5; 7 bases fit TRBD2. CDR3 length: 17 residues. The V gene end was trimmed by 3 bases and the J gene end by 5 bases; junction bases not matched to a gene: 15. Germline V gene sequence: CDR1 LNHDA, CDR2 SQIVND (reference sequence). The complete variable domain, with remaining parts taken from reference TRBV19 and TRBJ2-5, reads DGGITQSPKYLFRKEGQNVTLSCEQNLNHDAMYWYRQDPGQGLRLIYYSQIVNDFQKGDIAEGYSVSREKKESFPLTVTSAQKNPTAFYLCASSIRASGALRETQYFGPGTRLLVL.

V and J are TRBV4-3 and TRBJ1-2, with 7 bases identical to TRBD1. This CDR3 is built from 15 residues. From germline, CDR1 is LGHNA and CDR2 YSLEER. The ends lost 4 bases at V and 4 bases at J; junction bases unmatched: 9. DNA of the CDR3: TGCGCCAGCAGCCTAGCCCGGGACAGCCGCTATGGCTACACCTTC. This codes for CASSLARDSRYGYTF.

This chain joins TRBV28 and TRBJ2-3; TRBD2 aligns across 7 bases. The CDR3 runs 16 residues. CDR1 and CDR2 (germline): MDHEN, SYDVKM. V was clipped by 6 bases and J by 0 bases; unmatched bases: 9. The CDR3 DNA reads as TGTGCCAGCAGCTCGGCGGCTAGCGGAAGCACAGATACGCAGTATTTT. Translated, it gives CASSSAASGSTDTQYF. Filled out from reference TRBV28 and TRBJ2-3, the complete variable domain reads DVKVTQSSRYLVKRTGEKVFLECVQDMDHENMFWYRQDPGLGLRLIYFSYDVKMKEKGDIPEGYSVSREKKERFSLILESASTNQTSMYLCASSSAASGSTDTQYFGPGTRLTVL.

The V gene is TRBV5-6, the J gene TRBJ2-3, with TRBD2 identical over 11 bases. CDR1 is SGHDT and CDR2 is YYEEEE in the germline V gene. The CDR3 contains 17 residues. The J segment lost 2 bases and the V segment lost 3 bases, leaving 8 bases of the junction unmatched. The CDR3 DNA is TGTGCCAGCAGCTCTTGGGGACTAGCGGACCCCACAGATACGCAGTATTTT. It codes for CASSSWGLADPTDTQYF.

The rearrangement uses TRBV27 and TRBJ2-1, with TRBD1 as a possible D gene (6 bases). Germline V gene lookup returns CDR1 MNHEY and CDR2 SMNVEV (reference sequence). Trimming took 4 bases from V and 9 from J, leaving 19 bases between them. The CDR3 length is 15 residues. CDR3 residues: CASSSYSKGTPEQFF. CDR3 DNA: TGTGCCAGCAGTTCCTACTCCAAGGGGACACCTGAGCAGTTCTTC.

V gene TRBV19 combines with J gene TRBJ2-7; D may match TRBD1 or TRBD2 (7 bases each). Germline values: CDR1 LNHDA, CDR2 SQIVND (reference sequence). The V and J ends lost 4 bases and 2 bases respectively, with 18 bases between them. This CDR3 region has 16 residues. In nucleotides, the CDR3 is TGTGCCAGTAGTAGAGAGGGGGCGGGAGCAACCTACGAGCAGTACTTC. It specifies CASSREGAGATYEQYF.

The table lists this clone with a few counts. The chain links TRBV9 to TRBJ2-7; 8 nucleotides match TRBD2. This CDR3 has 14 residues. CDR1 and CDR2 (germline): SGDLS, YYNGEE. The V and J ends lost 0 bases and 4 bases, in that order; junction bases with no gene match: 3. The CDR3 spells CASSVGTSGYEQYF. The DNA of the CDR3 is TGTGCCAGCAGCGTAGGAACTAGCGGTTACGAGCAGTACTTC.